One sample yielded the 22 T cell receptor beta chains listed below, sequenced in a study of beta chain features in type 1 diabetes. Of the isolated RNA, all was reverse transcribed, and so the sequenced material was expressed TCRB transcripts. Produced via immunoSEQ multiplex PCR; TCRdb's table is partial and in-frame only. The sample lists 400,000 to 550,000 clones; 9.5% to 12% were seen once. Sequencing used naive CD4+ T cells from blood. Every receptor here comes from a woman aged 18-35 years in good health.

The chain carries TRBV2 and TRBJ1-1; D is unresolved. The CDR3 contains 14 residues. CDR1 is SNHLY, CDR2 FYNNEI, per germline. V was cut by 5 bases and J by 0 bases, with 10 bases left in between. CDR3 in DNA: TGTGCCAGCAGTAGGCGGAATCTGAACACTGAAGCTTTCTTT. Translated: CASSRRNLNTEAFF. Complete variable domain (other parts from reference TRBV2 and TRBJ1-1): EPEVTQTPSHQVTQMGQEVILRCVPISNHLYFYWYRQILGQKVEFLVSFYNNEISEKSEIFDDQFSVERPDGSNFTLKIRSTKLEDSAMYFCASSRRNLNTEAFFGQGTRLTVV.

This sequence joins TRBV10-3 and TRBJ2-7, with a weak D call TRBD2 (6 bases). Per germline, CDR1 ENHRY and CDR2 SYGVKD. Trimming pared 0 bases from V and 2 bases from J, leaving 11 bases between. The CDR3 consists of 15 residues. CDR3 DNA sequence: TGTGCCATCAGTGAGTCGTCCGGGAGAACCTACGAGCAGTACTTC. Residues: CAISESSGRTYEQYF.

V and J are TRBV4-2 and TRBJ2-4, with a possible D match to TRBD1 (5 bases). The length of the CDR3 is 17 residues. CDR1 is LGHNA and CDR2 is YNFKEQ in the germline V gene. V was cut by 2 bases and J by 2 bases, with 16 bases left in between. In nucleotides, the CDR3 is TGTGCCAGCAGCCAATCCCCTTTGGGGCGGACCAAAAACATTCAGTACTTC. Translating it yields CASSQSPLGRTKNIQYF.

This sequence joins TRBV2 and TRBJ2-7; TRBD1 matches 9 bases. The CDR3 runs 13 residues. Germline V lookup: CDR1 SNHLY, CDR2 FYNNEI. The V segment lost 4 bases and the J segment 4 bases; nucleotides outside the gene matches: 2. CDR3 DNA sequence: TGTGCCAGCAGTGCGGACAGGGGTTACGAGCAGTACGTC. It codes for CASSADRGYEQYV.

The chain has TRBV28 and TRBJ1-2; D gene unclear. The CDR3 loop spans 13 amino acids. The V gene lost 3 bases and the J gene lost 7 bases, with 12 bases spanning the gap. Germline CDR1 reads MDHEN; CDR2 reads SYDVKM. The CDR3 sequence is CASSFQTAGGYTF. The CDR3 DNA is TGTGCCAGCAGTTTTCAAACAGCGGGTGGCTACACCTTC.

CDR3 sequence (DNA): TGTGCCAGCAGCCAAGCGGTAGGCTCCTACGAGCAGTACTTC. Translated, it gives CASSQAVGSYEQYF. The chain joins TRBV4-2 to TRBJ2-7; D gene ambiguous. The V end was cut by 1 base, the J end by 0 bases, with 7 bases between. This CDR3 spans 14 amino acids. Germline CDR1 and CDR2: LGHNA and YNFKEQ.

This clone was counted between two and nine times. The chain carries TRBV18 and TRBJ2-2, with D unresolved. With 5 bases removed from V and 6 bases from J, the gap between germline ends came to 16 bases. The CDR3 has 15 residues. Germline V gives CDR1 KGHSH, CDR2 LQKENI. Here the CDR3 reads CASSSTYGLAGELFF. CDR3 bases: TGTGCCAGCTCATCGACCTACGGTTTAGCCGGGGAGCTGTTTTTT.

This chain joins TRBV19 and TRBJ2-3, with a possible D match to TRBD2 (7 bases). The CDR3 is 16 residues long. V was pared by 6 bases and J by 3 bases, with 19 bases between. Looked up from germline, CDR1 is LNHDA and CDR2 is SQIVND (reference sequence). The CDR3 coding sequence is TGTGCCAGTAGGAGCGCGGGGGCGCGGAGGACAGATACGCAGTATTTT. Its protein is CASRSAGARRTDTQYF.

This clone was seen a few times. This chain joins TRBV10-3 and TRBJ2-3; TRBD2 might be the D (5 bases). The V gene lost 6 bases and the J gene lost 8 bases, with 18 bases spanning the gap. CDR1 and CDR2 (germline): ENHRY, SYGVKD. The CDR3 loop spans 14 amino acids. CDR3 region: CAIRSGTEGATQYF. CDR3 sequence (DNA): TGTGCCATCAGATCCGGAACAGAGGGAGCTACGCAGTATTTT.

This chain uses TRBV10-3 with TRBJ1-1; D remains ambiguous. The V end lost 4 bases, the J end lost 5 bases, and 8 bases lay between the germline ends. In germline, CDR1 is ENHRY, CDR2 SYGVKD. The CDR3 loop spans 12 amino acids. The CDR3 bases are TGTGCCATCAGTGTGGACCCTACTGAAGCTTTCTTT. Protein sequence: CAISVDPTEAFF.

The chain combines TRBV4-1 with TRBJ1-1, with D maybe TRBD1 (5 bases). V was pared by 0 bases and J by 4 bases, with 15 bases between. Per the germline V gene, CDR1 is MGHRA and CDR2 is YSYEKL. CDR3 size: 16 residues. CDR3 sequence reads: CASSQERQGRRTEAFF. Here the CDR3 DNA reads TGCGCCAGCAGCCAAGAAAGGCAGGGTAGGCGCACTGAAGCTTTCTTT.

Turning to this clone: One end of the junction does not line up with germline, which may come from a read error. The V call is TRBV28, the J call TRBJ1-4; D is undetermined. There are 16 residues in the CDR3. Germline-derived CDR1 and CDR2 are MDHEN and SYDVKM. This CDR3 is CAISSPRQRLKEKLFF. The DNA of the CDR3 is TGTGCCATCAGTTCTCCACGTCAGCGTTTAAAAGAAAAACTGTTTTTT.

This sequence joins TRBV14 and TRBJ1-1; no firm D call. The CDR3 extends over 14 amino acids. The germline V gene has CDR1 SGHDN and CDR2 FVKESK. Trimming took 7 bases from V and 4 from J, leaving 16 bases between them. For the CDR3, the DNA is TGTGCCAGCACCAGCACTCGCCTAGGCACTGAAGCTTTCTTT. It encodes CASTSTRLGTEAFF.

A few counts support this clone. This chain connects TRBV4-1 to TRBJ1-2; D remains ambiguous. This CDR3 spans 17 amino acids. V lost 2 bases and J lost 7, with 23 bases in between. Per germline, CDR1 MGHRA and CDR2 YSYEKL. CDR3 in DNA: TGCGCCAGCAGCCAACCGATTAGCGGCAGTCTATTGGGTGGCTACACCTTC. It translates to CASSQPISGSLLGGYTF.

V usage is TRBV7-2 and J usage is TRBJ1-6, with 11 positions matching TRBD1. CDR3 length equals 16 residues. The ends lost 1 base at V and 10 bases at J; junction bases unmatched: 6. Germline CDR1 and CDR2: SGHTA and FQGNSA. CDR3 DNA sequence: TGTGCCAGCAGCTTAGAGGGGACAGGGGGGTACTCACCCCTCCACTTT. Amino acids: CASSLEGTGGYSPLHF.

On this clone itself: This sample includes further DNA sequences coding for the same CDR3. The CDR3 nucleotides read TGCAGTGCTAGATTAAATACTGAAGCTTTCTTT. Translating gives CSARLNTEAFF. The rearrangement joins TRBV20-1 to TRBJ1-1; no firm D call. The CDR3 has 11 residues. Germline V gives CDR1 DFQATT, CDR2 SNEGSKA (reference sequence). Between the trimmed V and J ends, which lost 2 bases and 5 bases, there was a span of 6 bases.

The gene calls are TRBV14 and TRBJ2-5; tentatively, D is TRBD1 (6 bases). This CDR3 is built from 18 residues. CDR1 and CDR2 (germline): SGHDN, FVKESK. V was shortened by 4 bases and J by 5 bases, with 26 bases between the two germline ends. CDR3 bases: TGTGCCAGCAGCCGACCCCGCCGAACTACAGGGTTGGAGGAGACCCAGTACTTC. It is translated as CASSRPRRTTGLEETQYF.

This chain links TRBV6-1 with TRBJ2-1; the D is unclear. With 6 bases removed from V and 6 bases from J, the gap between germline ends came to 18 bases. The germline V gene has CDR1 MNHNS and CDR2 SASEGT. The CDR3 sequence is 15 residues long. The CDR3 sequence is CASRSLRMGINEQFF. The CDR3 coding sequence is TGTGCCAGCAGATCTCTGAGGATGGGGATCAATGAGCAGTTCTTC.

This clone was counted only a few times. The chain recombines TRBV27 with TRBJ2-5; the D is unclear. The CDR3 loop spans 16 amino acids. Per the germline V gene, CDR1 is MNHEY and CDR2 is SMNVEV (reference sequence). The V gene lost 3 bases and the J gene lost 2 bases, with 16 bases spanning the gap. This chain's CDR3 is CASSFGNGGDQETQYF. The CDR3 DNA reads as TGTGCCAGCAGTTTTGGTAACGGTGGGGATCAAGAGACCCAGTACTTC.

This rearrangement joins TRBV29-1 to TRBJ2-7; D possibly corresponds to TRBD2 (5 bases). V shed 6 bases and J shed 6 bases, with 24 bases lying between them. The CDR3 extends over 15 amino acids. Germline V lookup: CDR1 SQVTM, CDR2 ANQGSEA. The CDR3 coding sequence is TGCAGCGTGAAATTGACAAATCTGGTTGGGAGCGAGCAGTACTTC. It is translated as CSVKLTNLVGSEQYF.

This clone was counted between two and nine times. At one end the junction does not follow the germline gene, possibly because of a read error. The rearrangement links TRBV15 to TRBJ1-1; D not resolved. Germline CDR1 is LNHNV and CDR2 is YYDKDF (reference sequence). This CDR3 is 15 amino acids long. CDR3 DNA sequence: TGTGCCACCAGCAGAGATCGGGTTGTGAAAACTGAAGCTTTCTTT. Amino acids: CATSRDRVVKTEAFF.

This clone occurred a few times. The J gene is TRBJ2-4, the V gene TRBV6-6, with D perhaps assigned TRBD1 or TRBD2 (6 bases each). Germline V gene sequence: CDR1 MNHNY, CDR2 SVGAGI (reference sequence). V lost 7 bases to trimming and J lost 3 bases, with 16 bases between them. This CDR3 contains 15 residues. CDR3 in amino acids: CASTGPGAGKNIQYF. The CDR3, as DNA: TGTGCCAGCACCGGCCCGGGGGCAGGCAAAAACATTCAGTACTTC.